A selection of T cell receptor beta chains follows, all from one sample in a study of control samples from healthy donors and cancer patients. Here immunoSEQ multiplex PCR was the method, and the copy in TCRdb shows in-frame clones only, minus some. The data contain 75,000 to 90,000 clones, around 91% of them singletons. Source material: blood. The receptors come from a man aged 45-65 years in good health. Both conserved end residues are part of each CDR3. Fields, in order: CDR3 length, J gene, V gene, D gene, clone size, CDR3 DNA, CDR3 protein. The D gene is left open where the match is weak. Clone size is not always given. Where it is, it says once, few, many or a class for expanded clones.

>14|TRBJ2-2|TRBV6-5|NA|NA
TGTGCCAGCCTGATGGGCACGAACACCGGGGAGCTGTTTTTT
CASLMGTNTGELFF
>11|TRBJ1-6|TRBV11-2|NA|NA
TGTGCCAGCAGCTTCGGGACATCCGCCTACTTT
CASSFGTSAYF
>15|TRBJ1-1|TRBV5-1|TRBD1|NA
TGCGCCAGCAGCTCCAAGGACAGGGGGGGCACTGAAGTTTTCTTT
CASSSKDRGGTEVFF
>14|TRBJ2-3|TRBV11-2|NA|NA
TGTGCCAGCAGCTTAGGGACAGTAGGAGATACGCAGTATTTT
CASSLGTVGDTQYF
>17|TRBJ1-2|TRBV5-5|TRBD1|NA
TGTGCCAGCAGCCTATGGACAGGGGCCGGACCGTCCTATGGCTACACCTTC
CASSLWTGAGPSYGYTF
>14|TRBJ1-4|TRBV6-5|NA|NA
TGTGCCAGCAGTTTGGTAGGGAACGCTGAAAAACTGTTTTTT
CASSLVGNAEKLFF
>15|TRBJ1-2|TRBV6-2/TRBV6-3|TRBD1|NA
TGTGCCAGCAGTTACCCCCGGGACAGGCCTCTTCGCTACACCTTC
CASSYPRDRPLRYTF
>15|TRBJ1-1|TRBV6-5|NA|NA
TGTGCCAGCAGTTACTCTCCCCCCCGTGAGATCGAAGCTTTCTTT
CASSYSPPREIEAFF
>13|TRBJ2-7|TRBV27|NA|NA
TGTGCCAGCAGTTTATTAGGCAGGGACGAGCAGTACTTC
CASSLLGRDEQYF
>15|TRBJ1-2|TRBV7-9|NA|few
TGTGCCAGCAGCTTAGCCGGAGCCCCATTTTATGGCTACACCTTC
CASSLAGAPFYGYTF
>15|TRBJ2-7|TRBV6-2/TRBV6-3|TRBD1|NA
TGTGCCAGCAGTTACATTGGACAGGGGCCCTACGAGCAGTACTTC
CASSYIGQGPYEQYF
>12|TRBJ1-1|TRBV12-3/TRBV12-4|NA|NA
TGTGCCAGCAGTTCGGGAAACACTGAAGCTTTCTTT
CASSSGNTEAFF
>15|TRBJ1-6|TRBV5-4|TRBD1|NA
TGTGCCAGCAGCTTGGAGGGACAGGTTTATTCACCCCTCCACTTT
CASSLEGQVYSPLHF
>14|TRBJ2-3|TRBV11-2|NA|NA
TGTGCCAGCAGCCCTGCTCCTAGCACAGATACGCAGTATTTT
CASSPAPSTDTQYF
>15|TRBJ2-3|TRBV11-2|NA|NA
TGTGCCAGCAGCTTAGGGGGAGCCAGCACAGATACGCAGTATTTT
CASSLGGASTDTQYF
>17|TRBJ2-2|TRBV30|TRBD2|NA
TGTGCCTGGAGTCCATCTATAGCGGGTACGAACACCGGGGAGCTGTTTTTT
CAWSPSIAGTNTGELFF
>12|TRBJ2-7|TRBV29-1|NA|NA
TGCAGCGGAGGGATGTCCTTCTACGAGCAGTACTTC
CSGGMSFYEQYF
>15|TRBJ1-2|TRBV7-9|NA|NA
TGTGCCAGCAGCACGATGGGGGGGCCTAACTATGGCTACACCTTC
CASSTMGGPNYGYTF
>14|TRBJ2-1|TRBV5-1|TRBD1|NA
TGCGCCAGCAGCTTGGCACAGGGGGAGGATGAGCAGTTCTTC
CASSLAQGEDEQFF
>14|TRBJ2-3|TRBV6-5|TRBD1|NA
TGTGCCAGCAGTTACTGGGACAGGGTGGATACGCAGTATTTT
CASSYWDRVDTQYF
>21|TRBJ1-1|TRBV9|TRBD1|NA
TGTGCCAGCAGCTCACTCAGGACAGGGAAGAGGAGAAGGGTTACGAACACTGAAGCTTTCTTT
CASSSLRTGKRRRVTNTEAFF
>15|TRBJ1-2|TRBV2|NA|NA
TGTGCCAGCAGTGAAGCGCGCGTGGGACTCTATGGCTACACCTTC
CASSEARVGLYGYTF
>15|TRBJ1-2|TRBV4-1|NA|few
TGCGCCAGCAGCCAAGAGGGGCCGACGAACTATGGCTACACCTTC
CASSQEGPTNYGYTF
>14|TRBJ1-3|TRBV4-3|NA|NA
TGCGCCAGCAGCCAAGGATCCCTGAGCAACACCATATATTTT
CASSQGSLSNTIYF
>15|TRBJ1-5|TRBV2|NA|NA
TGTGCCAGCAGTGAATTGGGCCGGAGCAATCAGCCCCAGCATTTT
CASSELGRSNQPQHF
>16|TRBJ2-1|TRBV24-1|NA|NA
TGTGCCACCAGTGACGTGGACAGCCTCACCTACAATGAGCAGTTCTTC
CATSDVDSLTYNEQFF
>16|TRBJ2-2|TRBV30|TRBD1|NA
TGTGCCTGGAGGAGGGGCAGCTCACAGGGGACCGGGGAGCTGTTTTTT
CAWRRGSSQGTGELFF
>15|TRBJ2-7|TRBV7-9|NA|once
TGTGCCAGCAGCTTAGAACGTCGGGGGAGTTACGAGCAGTACTTC
CASSLERRGSYEQYF
>15|TRBJ1-5|TRBV30|NA|NA
TGTGCCTGGAGTCCCCCCATTGGGACCGATTGGCCCCAGCATTTT
CAWSPPIGTDWPQHF
>17|TRBJ1-5|TRBV21-1|NA|once
TGTGCCAGCAGCAAAGACCGGGACAGCAATTTTAATCAGCCCCAGCATTTT
CASSKDRDSNFNQPQHF
>13|TRBJ1-1|TRBV7-9|NA|once
TGTGCCAGCAGCTTAAAACAGGACGCTGAAGCTTTCTTT
CASSLKQDAEAFF
>14|TRBJ2-2|TRBV15|NA|NA
TGTGCCACCAGATGGGGGCGGAACACCGGGGAGCTGTTTTTT
CATRWGRNTGELFF
>14|TRBJ2-3|TRBV6-2/TRBV6-3|NA|NA
TGTGCCAGCAGTTACGGGGCTAGCACAGATACGCAGTATTTT
CASSYGASTDTQYF
>15|TRBJ1-1|TRBV2|TRBD1|NA
TGTGCCAGCAGTGAAGCGCGGACAGGGGGCACTGAAGCTTTCTTT
CASSEARTGGTEAFF
>13|TRBJ1-4|TRBV12-3/TRBV12-4|NA|NA
TGTGCCAGCATCCTGGGCTGGGACTGGAAACTGTTTTTT
CASILGWDWKLFF
>14|TRBJ2-1|TRBV29-1|TRBD1|NA
TGCAGCGTTCGTCGCGGGACAGGCTTTAATGAGCAGTTCTTC
CSVRRGTGFNEQFF
>13|TRBJ2-7|TRBV21-1|NA|NA
TGTGCCAGCTTGACAGGGGGCTCAGACGAGCAGTACTTC
CASLTGGSDEQYF
>15|TRBJ2-3|TRBV2|TRBD2|NA
TGTGCCAGCAGTGGCAGGGCAGCGGGGATAGATACGCAGTATTTT
CASSGRAAGIDTQYF
>16|TRBJ2-5|TRBV9|NA|NA
TGTGCCAGCAGCCCCGGGCAGACCGCCTTCCAAGAGACCCAGTACTTC
CASSPGQTAFQETQYF
>16|TRBJ2-2|TRBV7-3|TRBD1|NA
TGTGCCAGCAGCGACGACAGGGGGCTTCGTAGTGGGGAGCTGTTTTTT
CASSDDRGLRSGELFF
>14|TRBJ1-3|TRBV24-1|NA|NA
TGTGCCACCAGTGACCGGGGTTCTGGAAACACCATATATTTT
CATSDRGSGNTIYF
>14|TRBJ1-2|TRBV9|NA|NA
TGTGCCAGCAGCGTAGAGGGTCTAGGCTATGGCTACACCTTC
CASSVEGLGYGYTF